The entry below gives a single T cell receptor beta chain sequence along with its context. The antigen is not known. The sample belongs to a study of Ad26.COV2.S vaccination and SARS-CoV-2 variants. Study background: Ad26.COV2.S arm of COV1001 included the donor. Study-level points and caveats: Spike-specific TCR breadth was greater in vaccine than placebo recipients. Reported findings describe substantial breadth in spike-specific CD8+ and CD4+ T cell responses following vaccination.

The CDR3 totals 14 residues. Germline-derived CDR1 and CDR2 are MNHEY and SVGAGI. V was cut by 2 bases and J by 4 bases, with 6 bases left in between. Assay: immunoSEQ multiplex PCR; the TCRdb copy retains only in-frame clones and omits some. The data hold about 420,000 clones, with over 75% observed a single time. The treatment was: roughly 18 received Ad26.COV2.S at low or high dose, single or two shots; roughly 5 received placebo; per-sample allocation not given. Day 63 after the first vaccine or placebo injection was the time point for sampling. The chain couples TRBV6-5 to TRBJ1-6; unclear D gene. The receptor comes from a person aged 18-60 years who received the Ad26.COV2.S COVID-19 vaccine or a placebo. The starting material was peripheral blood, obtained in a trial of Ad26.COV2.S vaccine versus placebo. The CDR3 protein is CASSYEGYNSPLHF. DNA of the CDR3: TGTGCCAGCAGTTACGAGGGATATAATTCACCCCTCCACTTT.